This T cell receptor (beta chain) was recovered during a study of T cell repertoires in aging, cancer and after chemotherapy. A mixed TRB-A/B primer pool amplified rearranged TRB by multiplex touch-down PCR. Using its own MiXCR run on the multiplex PCR reads, TCRdb lists one record per CDR3 protein. Found here are 10,000 to 15,000 distinct CDR3 sequences, 35% of them singletons; the top ten hold about 7%. Peripheral blood genomic DNA, not sorted cells or RNA, was the template. The CDR3 spans 14 residues. V gave up 2 bases and J gave up 7 bases, with 14 bases separating them. Per germline, CDR1 MNHEY and CDR2 SVGEGT.

The receptor's source is a human donor in good health. The donor label of this sample is uncertain. The V call is TRBV6-2 or TRBV6-3, the J call TRBJ1-2, with D possibly TRBD1 on 5 matching bases. Sequencing was done on a sample of blood. The CDR3 here is CASSYATVFFGYTF. For the CDR3, the DNA is TGTGCCAGCAGTTACGCGACAGTCTTCTTTGGCTACACCTTC.